One TCR beta chain is described in this entry. Its antigen remains unidentified. The data stem from a study of cytomegalovirus exposure and HLA in healthy donors. Study at large: A data release that came early held approximately 85 million unique TCRs from HLA-typed donors. Study-wide results and caveats: An observed cluster of highly shared sequence variants was recorded as a likely sequencing artifact.

Although they were nominally healthy when sampled, donors likely had unrecorded immune exposures. 60 Vbeta and 13 Jbeta primers were used in PCR. Only in-frame clones appear in the TCRdb table, and some are missing; sequencing was by immunoSEQ multiplex PCR. This table has 150,000 or so clones, about four fifths appearing once. Sequenced input: PBMCs. The source is a woman aged 18-29 years in good health and CMV-seropositive.

The CDR3, as DNA: TGTGCCAGCAGTGAATTCGGGACAGGATATGATGAGCAGTTCTTC. Translation gives CASSEFGTGYDEQFF. This chain joins TRBV2 and TRBJ2-1, with 8 bases identical to TRBD1. Germline V gene lookup returns CDR1 SNHLY and CDR2 FYNNEI. The ends lost 2 bases at V and 8 bases at J; junction bases unmatched: 8. The CDR3 runs to 15 residues.